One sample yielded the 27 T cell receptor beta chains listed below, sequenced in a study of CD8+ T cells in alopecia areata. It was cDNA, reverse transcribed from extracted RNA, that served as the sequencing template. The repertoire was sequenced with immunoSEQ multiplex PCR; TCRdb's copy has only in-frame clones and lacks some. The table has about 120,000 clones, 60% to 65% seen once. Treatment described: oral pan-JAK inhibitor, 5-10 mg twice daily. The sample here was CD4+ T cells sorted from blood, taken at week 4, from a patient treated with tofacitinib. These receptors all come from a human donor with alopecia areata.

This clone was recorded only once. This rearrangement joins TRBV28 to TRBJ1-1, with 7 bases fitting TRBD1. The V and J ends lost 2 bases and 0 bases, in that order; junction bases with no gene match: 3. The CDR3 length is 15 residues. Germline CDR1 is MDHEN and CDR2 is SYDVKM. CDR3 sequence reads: CASSLPRGMNTEAFF. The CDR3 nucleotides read TGTGCCAGCAGTTTACCCAGGGGGATGAACACTGAAGCTTTCTTT.

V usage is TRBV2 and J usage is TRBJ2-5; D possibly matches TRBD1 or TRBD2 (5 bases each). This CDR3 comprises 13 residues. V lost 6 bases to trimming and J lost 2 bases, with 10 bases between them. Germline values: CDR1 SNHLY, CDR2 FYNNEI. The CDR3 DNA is TGTGCCAGCAGGAGGGGCACACAAGAGACCCAGTACTTC. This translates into CASRRGTQETQYF.

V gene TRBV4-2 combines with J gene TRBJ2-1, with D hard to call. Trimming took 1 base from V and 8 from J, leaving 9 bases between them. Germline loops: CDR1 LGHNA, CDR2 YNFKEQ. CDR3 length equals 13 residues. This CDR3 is CASSQVVTYEQFF. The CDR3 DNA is TGTGCCAGCAGCCAAGTAGTTACCTATGAGCAGTTCTTC.

The CDR3 region is CAWSVRQYTEAFF. Here the CDR3 DNA reads TGTGCCTGGAGTGTAAGACAGTACACTGAAGCTTTCTTT. This rearrangement joins TRBV30 to TRBJ1-1; possible D gene TRBD1, 5 bases. Germline V gene sequence: CDR1 GTSNPN, CDR2 SVGIG (reference sequence). V was pared by 0 bases and J by 3 bases, with 8 bases between. This CDR3 has 13 residues.

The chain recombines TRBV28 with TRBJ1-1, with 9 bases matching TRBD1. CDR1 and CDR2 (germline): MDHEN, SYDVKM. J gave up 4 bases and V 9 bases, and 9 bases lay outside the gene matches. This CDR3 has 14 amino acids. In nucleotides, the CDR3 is TGTGCCAGTAAGACAGGGGGTACGAGCACTGAAGCTTTCTTT. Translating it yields CASKTGGTSTEAFF.

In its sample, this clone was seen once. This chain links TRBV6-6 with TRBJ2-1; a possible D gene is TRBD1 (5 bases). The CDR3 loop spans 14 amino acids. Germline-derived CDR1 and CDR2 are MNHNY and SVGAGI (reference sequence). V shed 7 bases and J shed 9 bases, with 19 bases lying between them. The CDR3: CASTQGGRAGEQFF. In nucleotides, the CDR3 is TGTGCCAGCACCCAAGGTGGCAGGGCCGGTGAGCAGTTCTTC.

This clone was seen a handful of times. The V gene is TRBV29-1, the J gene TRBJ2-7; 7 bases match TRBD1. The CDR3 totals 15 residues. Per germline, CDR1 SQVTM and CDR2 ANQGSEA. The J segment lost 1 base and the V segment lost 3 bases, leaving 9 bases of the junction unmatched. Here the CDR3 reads CSVEGDSLGSYEQYF. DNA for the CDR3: TGCAGCGTTGAGGGGGACAGCCTTGGGTCCTACGAGCAGTACTTC.

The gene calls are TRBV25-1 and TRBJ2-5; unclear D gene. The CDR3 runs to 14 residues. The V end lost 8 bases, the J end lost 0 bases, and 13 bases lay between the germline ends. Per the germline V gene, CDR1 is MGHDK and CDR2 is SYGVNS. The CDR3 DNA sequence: TGTGCCAGCTCTTCAACAAAACACCAAGAGACCCAGTACTTC. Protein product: CASSSTKHQETQYF.

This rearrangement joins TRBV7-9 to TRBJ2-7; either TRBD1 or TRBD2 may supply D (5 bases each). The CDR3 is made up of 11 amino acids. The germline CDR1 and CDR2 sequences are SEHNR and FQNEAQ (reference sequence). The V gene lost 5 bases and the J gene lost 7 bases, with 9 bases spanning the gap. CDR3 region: CASSVEGEQYF. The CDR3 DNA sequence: TGTGCCAGCAGCGTAGAGGGGGAGCAGTACTTC.

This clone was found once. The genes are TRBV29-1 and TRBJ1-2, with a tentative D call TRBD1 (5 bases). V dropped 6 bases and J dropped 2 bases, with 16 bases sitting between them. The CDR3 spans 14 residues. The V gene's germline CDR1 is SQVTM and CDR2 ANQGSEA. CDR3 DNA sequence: TGCAGCGTCGCCGGGGCGGGGGGGAACTATGGCTACACCTTC. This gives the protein CSVAGAGGNYGYTF.

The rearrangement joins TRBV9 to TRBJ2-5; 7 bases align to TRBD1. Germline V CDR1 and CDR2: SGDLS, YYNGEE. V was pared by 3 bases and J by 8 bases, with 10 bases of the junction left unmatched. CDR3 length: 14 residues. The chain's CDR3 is CASSATGASDTQYF. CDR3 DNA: TGTGCCAGCAGCGCAACAGGGGCATCCGATACCCAGTACTTC.

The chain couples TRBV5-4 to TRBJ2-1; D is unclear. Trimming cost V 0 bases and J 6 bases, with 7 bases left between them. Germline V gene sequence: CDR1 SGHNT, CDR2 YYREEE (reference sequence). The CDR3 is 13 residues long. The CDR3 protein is CASSLVWGNEQFF. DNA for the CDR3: TGTGCCAGCAGCTTGGTGTGGGGCAATGAGCAGTTCTTC.

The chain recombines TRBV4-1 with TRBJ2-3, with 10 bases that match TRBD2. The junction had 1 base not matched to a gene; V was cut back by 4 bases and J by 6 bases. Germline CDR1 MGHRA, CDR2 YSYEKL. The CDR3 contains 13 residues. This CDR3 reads CASSPGLADTQYF. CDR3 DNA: TGCGCCAGCAGCCCGGGACTAGCGGATACGCAGTATTTT.

Here the CDR3 DNA reads TGCAGCGTCCGCCCCGCGGACAGAGGGAGGGCCGAGGAGCTGTTTTTT. It translates to CSVRPADRGRAEELFF. The V gene is TRBV29-1, the J gene TRBJ2-2; possibly TRBD2 for D (7 bases). The CDR3 extends over 16 amino acids. Trimming removed 6 bases at V and 10 bases at J, with 27 bases between. The germline CDR1 and CDR2 sequences are SQVTM and ANQGSEA.

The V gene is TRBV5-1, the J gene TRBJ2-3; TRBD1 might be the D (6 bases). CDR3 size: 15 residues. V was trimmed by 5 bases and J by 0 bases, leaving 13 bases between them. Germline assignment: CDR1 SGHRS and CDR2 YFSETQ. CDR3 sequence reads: CASSFTGTSTDTQYF. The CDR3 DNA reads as TGCGCCAGCAGTTTCACAGGGACCAGCACAGATACGCAGTATTTT.

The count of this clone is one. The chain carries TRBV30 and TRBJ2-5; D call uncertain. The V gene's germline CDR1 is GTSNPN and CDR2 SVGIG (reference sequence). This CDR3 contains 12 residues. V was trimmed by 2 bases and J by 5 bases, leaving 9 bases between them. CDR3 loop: CAWSRTAETQYF. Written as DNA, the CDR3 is TGTGCCTGGAGTCGCACAGCGGAGACCCAGTACTTC.

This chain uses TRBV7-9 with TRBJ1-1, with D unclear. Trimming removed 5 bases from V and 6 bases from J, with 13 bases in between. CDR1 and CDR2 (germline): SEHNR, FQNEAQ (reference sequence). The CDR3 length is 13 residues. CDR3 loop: CASSPISGAEAFF. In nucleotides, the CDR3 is TGTGCCAGCAGCCCTATAAGCGGGGCTGAAGCTTTCTTT.

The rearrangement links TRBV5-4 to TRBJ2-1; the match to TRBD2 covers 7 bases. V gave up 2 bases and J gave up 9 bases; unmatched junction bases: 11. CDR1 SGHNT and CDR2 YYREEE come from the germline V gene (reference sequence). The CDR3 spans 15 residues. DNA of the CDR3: TGTGCCAGCAGCTTTAAAGCGGGATTACAATCTGAGCAGTTCTTC. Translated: CASSFKAGLQSEQFF.

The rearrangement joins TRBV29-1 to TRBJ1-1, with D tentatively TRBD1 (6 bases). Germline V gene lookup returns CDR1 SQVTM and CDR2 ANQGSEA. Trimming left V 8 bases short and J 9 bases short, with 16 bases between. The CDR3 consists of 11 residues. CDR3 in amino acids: CSLERGIQAFF. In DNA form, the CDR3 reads TGCAGCCTGGAGAGGGGGATTCAAGCTTTCTTT.

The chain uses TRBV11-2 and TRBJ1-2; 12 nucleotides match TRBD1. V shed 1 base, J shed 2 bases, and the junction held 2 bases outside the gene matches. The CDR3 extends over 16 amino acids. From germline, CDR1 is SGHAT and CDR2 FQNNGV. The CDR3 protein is CASSLVGTGGNYGYTF. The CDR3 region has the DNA TGTGCCAGCAGCTTAGTTGGGACAGGGGGCAACTATGGCTACACCTTC.

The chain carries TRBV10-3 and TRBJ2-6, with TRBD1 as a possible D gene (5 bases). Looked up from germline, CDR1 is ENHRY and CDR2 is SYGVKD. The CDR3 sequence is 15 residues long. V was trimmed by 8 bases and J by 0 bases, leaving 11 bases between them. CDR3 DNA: TGTGCCATCGTGGGGCAGATCTCTGGGGCCAACGTCCTGACTTTC. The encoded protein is CAIVGQISGANVLTF.

The CDR3 DNA sequence: TGTGCCAGCAGCACTCGCCCGACGGTTAATGAAAAACTGTTTTTT. This encodes CASSTRPTVNEKLFF. The chain is built from TRBV9 and TRBJ1-4; D not resolved. The CDR3 has 15 residues. The V end lost 4 bases, the J end lost 4 bases, and 14 bases lay between the germline ends. Germline CDR1 and CDR2: SGDLS and YYNGEE.

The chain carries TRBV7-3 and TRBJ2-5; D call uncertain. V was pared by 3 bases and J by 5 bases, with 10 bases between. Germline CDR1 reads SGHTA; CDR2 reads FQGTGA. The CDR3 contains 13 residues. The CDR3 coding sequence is TGTGCCAGCAGCTTTTCTCCGCTGGAGACCCAGTACTTC. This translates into CASSFSPLETQYF.

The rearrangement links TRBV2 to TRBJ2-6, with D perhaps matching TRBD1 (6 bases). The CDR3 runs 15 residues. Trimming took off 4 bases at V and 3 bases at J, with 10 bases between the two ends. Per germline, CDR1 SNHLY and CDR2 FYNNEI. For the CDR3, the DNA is TGTGCCAGCAGTGGACAGGCGGGTGGGGCCAACGTCCTGACTTTC. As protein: CASSGQAGGANVLTF.

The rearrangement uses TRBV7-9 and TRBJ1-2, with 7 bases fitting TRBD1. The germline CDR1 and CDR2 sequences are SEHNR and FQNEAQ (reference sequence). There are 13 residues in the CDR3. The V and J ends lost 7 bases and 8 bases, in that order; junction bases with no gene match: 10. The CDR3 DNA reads TGTGCCAGCAACGACAGGGACGCAGGAGGCTACACCTTC. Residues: CASNDRDAGGYTF.

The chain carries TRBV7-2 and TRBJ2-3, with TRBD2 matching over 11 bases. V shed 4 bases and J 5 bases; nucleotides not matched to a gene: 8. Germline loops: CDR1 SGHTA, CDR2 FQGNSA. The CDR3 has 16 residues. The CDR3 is CASSSVRSGRGDTQYF. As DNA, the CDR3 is TGTGCCAGCAGCTCGGTCCGTAGCGGGAGGGGAGATACGCAGTATTTT.

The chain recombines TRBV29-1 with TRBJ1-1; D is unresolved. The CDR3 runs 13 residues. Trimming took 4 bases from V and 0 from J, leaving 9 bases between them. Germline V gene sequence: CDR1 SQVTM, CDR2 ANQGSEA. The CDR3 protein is CSVVPDMNTEAFF. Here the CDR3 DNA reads TGCAGCGTTGTCCCAGATATGAACACTGAAGCTTTCTTT.